This TCR beta chain derives from a study of shared clonotypes between healthy human individuals. Overall study results and limits: On the whole, naive subsets had larger estimated richness than memory subsets had.

Division of CD4+ cells produced a CD45RA+ naive subset and a CD45RA-negative memory subset. Concerning this clone itself: What it recognizes is unknown.

The CDR3 has 15 amino acids. The V gene end was trimmed by 4 bases and the J gene end by 6 bases; junction bases not matched to a gene: 11. The V gene's germline CDR1 is SGHRS and CDR2 YFSETQ. Under the authors' procedure: With immunoSEQ giving junction-only sequences and no quality scores, filtering differed. Generated by immunoSEQ multiplex PCR, the TCRdb table keeps only in-frame clones and is missing some. V and J calls and clone size follow that table, whereas D and trimming were derived from the DNA. The table lists 2 million to 3 million clones, more than 85% of them singletons. The rearrangement links TRBV5-1 to TRBJ2-3; TRBD2 agrees at 7 bases. The sequenced sample was naive CD4+ T cells from PBMCs. Sample subset: CD45RA+ positively selected. The source is a man aged 18 to 35 in good health. Some clones in this sample may be carry-over from other donors' samples. The DNA for the CDR3 is TGCGCCAGCAGCCGGGACCGGGAGGCTCAGGATACGCAGTATTTT. It translates to CASSRDREAQDTQYF.